The subject of this entry is one T cell receptor beta chain. An assay was performed, and its level was deep. Genomic DNA from each subset was divided evenly over several immunoSEQ plates. Clones were sequenced by immunoSEQ multiplex PCR, and TCRdb holds only the in-frame ones, with some missing. Among roughly 520,000 clones listed, approximately 95% were seen once. The CDR3 is 15 residues long. Germline loops: CDR1 KGHSH, CDR2 LQKENI. V was trimmed by 0 bases and J by 1 base, leaving 9 bases between them. The source of the sample is a study of shared clonotypes between healthy human individuals. Study overall: Aged 18 to 49, the donors were a couple of women and three men.

The receptor comes from a young woman in good health. This chain connects TRBV18 to TRBJ1-1; D may be TRBD1 (5 bases). Source material: naive CD4+ T cells sorted from blood. The subset here: CD45RA+ positively selected. Written as DNA, the CDR3 is TGTGCCAGCTCACCACCGGGCAGGGCGAACACTGAAGCTTTCTTT. Amino acid sequence: CASSPPGRANTEAFF.